A single sample is the source of the 16 T cell receptor beta chains below, sequenced in a study of T cell repertoires in cytomegalovirus infection. TCRdb reanalysed the reads using MiXCR and keeps one entry per CDR3 protein. The sample holds some 900,000 distinct CDR3 sequences; around a third are singletons and the top ten take roughly 12%. No antigen is known for these receptors. The starting material was cultured CD8+ T cells from PBMCs, obtained from culture after CMV antigen stimulation. These receptors all stem from a human donor in good health (CMV status not recorded). Some clones in this sample may be carry-over from other donors' samples.

This clonotype occurred a few times. CDR3 nucleotides: TGTGCCAGCAGTCCCCTCAGCGGGGGGAACACAGATACGCAGTATTTT. It yields the protein CASSPLSGGNTDTQYF. This chain links TRBV6-5 with TRBJ2-3; 9 bases align to TRBD2. V dropped 5 bases and J dropped 2; count of bases not matched to a gene: 8. The CDR3 extends over 16 amino acids. Germline CDR1 is MNHEY and CDR2 is SVGAGI.

A word on this clonotype: This could be a read error, since a much larger clone is one nucleotide away. V gene TRBV7-6 combines with J gene TRBJ1-6; D possibly corresponds to TRBD1 (5 bases). CDR1 and CDR2 (germline): SGHVS, FNYEAQ. The CDR3 is made up of 15 amino acids. The DNA for the CDR3 is TGTGTCAGCAGCTTAGGTGCAGGGCAAAATTCACCCCTCCACTTT. It specifies CVSSLGAGQNSPLHF.

V is TRBV12-3 or TRBV12-4 and J is TRBJ1-1; D perhaps matches TRBD1 (6 bases). V was clipped by 10 bases and J by 7 bases, with 19 bases between them. This CDR3 has 13 amino acids. CDR3 DNA: TGTGCCACCCTCTTGGTGGGGGGCGGTGAAGCTTTCTTT. This gives the protein CATLLVGGGEAFF.

This clonotype was found a few times. CDR3: CASRPQGSWHEQFF. CDR3 sequence (DNA): TGTGCCAGCAGGCCACAGGGATCCTGGCATGAGCAGTTCTTC. The genes are TRBV6-1 and TRBJ2-1; maybe TRBD1 (6 bases). The germline V gene has CDR1 MNHNS and CDR2 SASEGT. Between the trimmed V and J ends, which lost 6 bases and 8 bases, there was a span of 17 bases. The CDR3 has 14 amino acids.

This clonotype was counted only a few times. The chain is built from TRBV20-1 and TRBJ2-1; 10 bases match TRBD2. The CDR3 sequence is 16 residues long. The germline gives CDR1 DFQATT, CDR2 SNEGSKA (reference sequence). V shed 0 bases, J shed 9 bases, and the junction held 11 bases outside the gene matches. The CDR3 reads CSARDLTSGPQGEQFF. The CDR3, as DNA: TGCAGTGCTAGAGATCTGACTAGCGGGCCCCAGGGTGAGCAGTTCTTC.

On this clonotype: A read error may explain this, as a much larger clone is one base away. The chain combines TRBV7-2 with TRBJ2-5; TRBD1 matches at 9 bases. Trimming took 5 bases from V and 10 from J; bases not matched to a gene: 14. Germline assignment: CDR1 SGHTA and CDR2 FQGNSA. The CDR3 is 15 amino acids. CDR3: CASSTQLGTGSIQYF. CDR3 nucleotides: TGTGCCAGCAGCACTCAGCTGGGGACAGGGAGTATCCAGTACTTC.

A few counts support this clonotype. The V gene is TRBV15, the J gene TRBJ2-3; a weak D match, TRBD2 (7 bases). The CDR3 sequence is 14 residues long. V was clipped by 8 bases and J by 7 bases, with 19 bases between them. Germline lookup yields CDR1 LNHNV and CDR2 YYDKDF (reference sequence). Written as DNA, the CDR3 is TGTGCCACCCAAGGGGGGGGGGAATCGAATACGCAGTATTTT. This encodes CATQGGGESNTQYF. Full variable domain (rest looked up from reference TRBV15 and TRBJ2-3): DAMVIQNPRYQVTQFGKPVTLSCSQTLNHNVMYWYQQKSSQAPKLLFHYYDKDFNNEADTPDNFQSRRPNTSFCFLDIRSPGLGDTAMYLCATQGGGESNTQYFGPGTRLTVL.

The J gene is TRBJ2-3, the V gene TRBV28, with 8 bases aligning to TRBD2. The CDR3 consists of 14 residues. CDR1 is MDHEN, CDR2 SYDVKM, per germline. The V gene end was trimmed by 2 bases and the J gene end by 6 bases; junction bases not matched to a gene: 4. The CDR3: CASSLVRGGDTQYF. The DNA of the CDR3 is TGTGCCAGCAGTTTAGTACGGGGGGGGGATACGCAGTATTTT.

This clonotype was observed at least ten times. This sequence joins TRBV5-8 and TRBJ2-1; the D is unclear. V was cut by 2 bases and J by 4 bases, with 7 bases left in between. The germline CDR1 and CDR2 sequences are SGHTS and YDEGEE. This CDR3 is 13 amino acids long. The CDR3 sequence: CASSLALYNEQFF. CDR3 nucleotide sequence: TGTGCCAGCAGCTTAGCATTATACAATGAGCAGTTCTTC.

The chain couples TRBV5-4 to TRBJ2-3, with D possibly matching TRBD2 (5 bases). Germline assignment: CDR1 SGHNT and CDR2 YYREEE (reference sequence). V was clipped by 2 bases and J by 4 bases, with 14 bases between them. This CDR3 has 15 amino acids. The CDR3 sequence is CASSFEGSRADTQYF. The CDR3 bases are TGTGCCAGCAGCTTTGAAGGGAGTAGGGCAGATACGCAGTATTTT.

The CDR3 spells CASSAGAQGGVFEKLFF. The CDR3 bases are TGTGCCAGTAGCGCCGGGGCGCAGGGGGGAGTTTTTGAAAAACTGTTTTTT. J is TRBJ1-4 and V is TRBV19, with 7 bases identical to TRBD1. The CDR3 sequence is 17 residues long. Trimming cost V 6 bases and J 7 bases; bases outside gene matches: 17. Germline-derived CDR1 and CDR2 are LNHDA and SQIVND (reference sequence).

The genes are TRBV7-9 and TRBJ1-4; D unresolved. The ends were cut back, 11 bases at V and 3 bases at J, with 13 bases in the middle. Germline loops: CDR1 SEHNR, CDR2 FQNEAQ (reference sequence). CDR3 length equals 13 residues. CDR3 in amino acids: CACTGPSNEKLFF. The CDR3 DNA reads TGTGCCTGCACGGGTCCATCTAATGAAAAACTGTTTTTT.

The chain has TRBV13 and TRBJ2-1; D is undetermined. V shed 8 bases and J shed 9 bases, with 14 bases lying between them. The CDR3 contains 12 residues. CDR1 and CDR2 (germline): PRHDT, FYEKMQ (reference sequence). DNA for the CDR3: TGTGCCAGCTCTGGCCCTGTACTTGAGCAGTTCTTC. As protein: CASSGPVLEQFF. The full variable domain, with the rest looked up from reference TRBV13 and TRBJ2-1, is AAGVIQSPRHLIKEKRETATLKCYPIPRHDTVYWYQQGPGQDPQFLISFYEKMQSDKGSIPDRFSAQQFSDYHSELNMSSLELGDSALYFCASSGPVLEQFFGPGTRLTVL.

The rearrangement links TRBV27 to TRBJ1-5, with a weak D call TRBD1 (6 bases). The CDR3 totals 14 residues. Trimming shortened V by 5 bases and J by 4 bases, and 12 bases separated the two germline ends. Germline V gene data show CDR1 as MNHEY and CDR2 as SMNVEV (reference sequence). CDR3 sequence: CASSPSQGNQPQHF. CDR3 sequence (DNA): TGTGCCAGCAGTCCCTCACAGGGAAATCAGCCCCAGCATTTT.

This clonotype was detected ten times or more. The J gene is TRBJ2-2, the V gene TRBV7-2, with D perhaps TRBD2 (5 bases). The germline V gene encodes CDR1 SGHTA and CDR2 FQGNSA. CDR3 length: 15 amino acids. The ends were cut back, 0 bases at V and 1 base at J, with 6 bases in the middle. The CDR3 sequence: CASSLAGRNTGELFF. CDR3 in DNA: TGTGCCAGCAGCTTAGCGGGGAGGAACACCGGGGAGCTGTTTTTT.

This clonotype was observed a single time. This sequence joins TRBV4-1 and TRBJ2-1, with unresolved D. Trimming removed 0 bases at V and 0 bases at J, with 6 bases between. The CDR3 spans 15 residues. Looked up from germline, CDR1 is MGHRA and CDR2 is YSYEKL. CDR3 coding DNA: TGCGCCAGCAGCCAAGAGGGTGACTCCTACAATGAGCAGTTCTTC. Protein product: CASSQEGDSYNEQFF.